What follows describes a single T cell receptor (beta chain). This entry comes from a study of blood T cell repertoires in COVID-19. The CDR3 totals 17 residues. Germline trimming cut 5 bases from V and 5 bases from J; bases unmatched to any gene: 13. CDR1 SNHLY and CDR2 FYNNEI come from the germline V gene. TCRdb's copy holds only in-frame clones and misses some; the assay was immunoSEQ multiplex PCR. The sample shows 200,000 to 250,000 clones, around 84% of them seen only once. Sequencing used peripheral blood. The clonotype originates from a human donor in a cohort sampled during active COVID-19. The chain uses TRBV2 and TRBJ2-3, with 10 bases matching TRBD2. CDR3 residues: CASSHRSGRARGDTQYF. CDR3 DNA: TGTGCCAGCAGTCATAGAAGCGGGAGGGCCCGGGGAGATACGCAGTATTTT.